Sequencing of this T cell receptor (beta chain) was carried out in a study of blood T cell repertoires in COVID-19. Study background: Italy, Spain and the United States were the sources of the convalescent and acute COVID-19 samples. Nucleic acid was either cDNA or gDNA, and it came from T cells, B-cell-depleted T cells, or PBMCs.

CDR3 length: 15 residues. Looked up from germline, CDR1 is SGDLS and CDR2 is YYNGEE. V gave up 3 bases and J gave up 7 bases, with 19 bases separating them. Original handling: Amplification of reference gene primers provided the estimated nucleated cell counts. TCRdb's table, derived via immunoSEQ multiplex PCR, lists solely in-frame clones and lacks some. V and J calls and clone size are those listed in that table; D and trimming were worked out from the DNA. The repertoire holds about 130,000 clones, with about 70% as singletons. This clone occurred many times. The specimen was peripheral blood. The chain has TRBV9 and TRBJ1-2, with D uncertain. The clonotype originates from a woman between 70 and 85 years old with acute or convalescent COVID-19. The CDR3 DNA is TGTGCCAGCAGCGGAGAATCGGGGAGGGAATCTGGCTACACCTTC. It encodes CASSGESGRESGYTF. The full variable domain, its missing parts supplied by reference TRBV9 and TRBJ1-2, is DSGVTQTPKHLITATGQRVTLRCSPRSGDLSVYWYQQSLDQGLQFLIQYYNGEERAKGNILERFSAQQFPDLHSELNLSSLELGDSALYFCASSGESGRESGYTFGSGTRLTVV.